These 32 T cell receptor beta chains were sequenced from one sample in a study of CD8 T cells in Susac syndrome. The authors reverse transcribed roughly 0.5 to 1 ug RNA with random hexamers. TCRdb reprocessed the immunoSEQ multiplex PCR reads via MiXCR and lists one record per CDR3 protein. The data contain about 210,000 distinct CDR3 sequences, nearly 97% of them singletons. The sample consisted of CD4+ T cells from PBMCs. Receptors originate from a human donor with multiple sclerosis.

The rearrangement uses TRBV30 and TRBJ2-7; no definite D call. The V gene's germline CDR1 is GTSNPN and CDR2 SVGIG (reference sequence). V shed 3 bases and J shed 5 bases, with 11 bases lying between them. This CDR3 has 12 amino acids. The CDR3 is CAWSPTTDEQYF. The CDR3 coding sequence is TGTGCCTGGAGCCCGACCACTGACGAGCAGTACTTC.

This sequence joins TRBV5-4 and TRBJ2-3; D possibly corresponds to TRBD2 (5 bases). Trimming pared 4 bases from V and 2 bases from J, leaving 11 bases between. The germline CDR1 and CDR2 sequences are SGHNT and YYREEE (reference sequence). The CDR3 consists of 14 residues. CDR3 amino acids: CASSKGSITDTQYF. In DNA, the CDR3 is TGTGCCAGCAGCAAAGGGAGCATCACAGATACGCAGTATTTT.

This clonotype came up once. The chain employs TRBV28 and TRBJ2-7; possibly TRBD1 for D (6 bases). This CDR3 comprises 12 residues. The V and J ends lost 7 bases and 3 bases respectively, with 10 bases between them. Germline CDR1 and CDR2: MDHEN and SYDVKM. This chain's CDR3 is CASTTGIYEQYF. DNA of the CDR3: TGTGCCAGCACTACAGGGATCTACGAGCAGTACTTC.

The rearrangement links TRBV29-1 to TRBJ2-7; possibly TRBD2 for D (6 bases). CDR3 length equals 14 residues. Germline V gene lookup returns CDR1 SQVTM and CDR2 ANQGSEA. V dropped 7 bases and J dropped 3 bases, with 19 bases sitting between them. In nucleotides, the CDR3 is TGCAGCGCCGTCGGAGGGGCGAGGAACTACGAGCAGTACTTC. Its protein is CSAVGGARNYEQYF.

The V gene is TRBV20-1, the J gene TRBJ2-3, with no clear D. V lost 3 bases and J lost 1, with 14 bases in between. The CDR3 contains 15 residues. Germline CDR1 DFQATT, CDR2 SNEGSKA (reference sequence). The CDR3 sequence: CSARDHRRGTDTQYF. CDR3 sequence (DNA): TGCAGTGCTAGGGACCACCGTCGAGGCACAGATACGCAGTATTTT.

This chain joins TRBV29-1 and TRBJ2-3; no reliable D call. This CDR3 has 14 amino acids. The germline CDR1 and CDR2 sequences are SQVTM and ANQGSEA. V dropped 2 bases and J dropped 1 base, with 10 bases sitting between them. CDR3 nucleotides: TGCAGCGTTGAAAGGTCGGTTGGCACAGATACGCAGTATTTT. Translation gives CSVERSVGTDTQYF.

The chain joins TRBV29-1 to TRBJ1-2; D not certain. Trimming cost V 2 bases and J 1 base, with 8 bases left between them. This CDR3 comprises 13 residues. Germline V gene sequence: CDR1 SQVTM, CDR2 ANQGSEA. The CDR3 region is CSVERANNYGYTF. CDR3 nucleotide sequence: TGCAGCGTTGAAAGAGCTAATAACTATGGCTACACCTTC.

The rearrangement links TRBV29-1 to TRBJ1-5; D gene ambiguous. Germline V gene lookup returns CDR1 SQVTM and CDR2 ANQGSEA. The length of the CDR3 is 13 residues. V shed 2 bases and J shed 4 bases, with 9 bases lying between them. The CDR3 here is CSVETTRNQPQHF. DNA for the CDR3: TGCAGCGTTGAAACGACACGAAATCAGCCCCAGCATTTT.

This chain connects TRBV5-1 to TRBJ2-1; perhaps TRBD1 as D (6 bases). Germline assignment: CDR1 SGHRS and CDR2 YFSETQ. The length of the CDR3 is 15 residues. V was clipped by 6 bases and J by 0 bases, with 13 bases between them. The CDR3 bases are TGCGCCAGCACCAACAGGGCGAGCTCCTACAATGAGCAGTTCTTC. Amino acid sequence: CASTNRASSYNEQFF.

The rearrangement uses TRBV29-1 and TRBJ2-3; TRBD1 agrees at 10 bases. V lost 6 bases, J lost 0 bases, and 3 bases stayed unmatched. Germline CDR1 SQVTM, CDR2 ANQGSEA. The CDR3 spans 14 residues. The CDR3 here is CSVGQGLSTDTQYF. The CDR3 DNA reads as TGCAGCGTGGGACAGGGGCTAAGCACAGATACGCAGTATTTT.

V is TRBV6-5 and J is TRBJ2-1, with D perhaps matching TRBD1 (6 bases). This CDR3 has 16 amino acids. The ends were cut back, 2 bases at V and 0 bases at J, with 11 bases in the middle. Germline V lookup: CDR1 MNHEY, CDR2 SVGAGI. The CDR3 sequence: CASSYSTGSSYNEQFF. CDR3 coding DNA: TGTGCCAGCAGTTACAGCACAGGGAGCTCCTACAATGAGCAGTTCTTC.

The V and J genes are TRBV11-2 and TRBJ2-1; the D is unclear. V was trimmed by 2 bases and J by 4 bases, leaving 9 bases between them. This CDR3 region has 14 residues. The germline CDR1 and CDR2 sequences are SGHAT and FQNNGV. In DNA form, the CDR3 reads TGTGCCAGCAGCTTAAACAGAGCATACAATGAGCAGTTCTTC. Translation gives CASSLNRAYNEQFF. The full variable domain, in which reference TRBV11-2 and TRBJ2-1 provide the parts outside the CDR3, is EAGVAQSPRYKIIEKRQSVAFWCNPISGHATLYWYQQILGQGPKLLIQFQNNGVVDDSQLPKDRFSAERLKGVDSTLKIQPAKLEDSAVYLCASSLNRAYNEQFFGPGTRLTVL.

CDR3 residues: CATSDSSGRAEDEQFF. The CDR3 DNA reads as TGTGCCACCAGTGATTCTAGCGGGAGGGCCGAAGATGAGCAGTTCTTC. V and J are TRBV24-1 and TRBJ2-1, with 12 bases lining up with TRBD2. The CDR3 length is 16 residues. The V gene end was trimmed by 2 bases and the J gene end by 8 bases; junction bases not matched to a gene: 6. CDR1 is KGHDR, CDR2 SFDVKD, per germline.

Details on this clonotype: A read error may produce the germline difference seen at one junction end. The chain links TRBV7-9 to TRBJ2-4; the match to TRBD2 covers 12 bases. Germline CDR1 is SEHNR and CDR2 is FQNEAQ (reference sequence). The CDR3 loop spans 13 amino acids. CDR3 protein: CASSTGTSGLRNF. CDR3 in DNA: TGTGCCAGCAGCACCGGGACTAGCGGGTTGCGAAACTTC.

This clonotype appeared once. This chain connects TRBV20-1 to TRBJ2-2; D not resolved. CDR1 DFQATT and CDR2 SNEGSKA come from the germline V gene (reference sequence). CDR3 length equals 15 residues. Trimming took off 3 bases at V and 2 bases at J, with 13 bases between the two ends. DNA of the CDR3: TGCAGTGCTAGGGACCATCATGGCAACACCGGGGAGCTGTTTTTT. It codes for CSARDHHGNTGELFF.

The chain uses TRBV15 and TRBJ1-5, with D possibly matching TRBD1 (5 bases). From germline, CDR1 is LNHNV and CDR2 YYDKDF (reference sequence). The CDR3 runs to 16 residues. With 1 base removed from V and 7 bases from J, the gap between germline ends came to 17 bases. DNA for the CDR3: TGTGCCACCAGCAGAGTAGTCGGGCAGGGCGGACAGCCCCAGCATTTT. Amino acid sequence: CATSRVVGQGGQPQHF.

V usage is TRBV30 and J usage is TRBJ2-3; D uncertain. Germline V lookup: CDR1 GTSNPN, CDR2 SVGIG (reference sequence). V lost 5 bases and J 0 bases, leaving 12 bases between the germline ends. This CDR3 contains 14 residues. This chain's CDR3 is CAWGMAGSTDTQYF. In DNA, the CDR3 is TGTGCCTGGGGGATGGCAGGAAGCACAGATACGCAGTATTTT.

This chain links TRBV29-1 with TRBJ1-2; a weak D match, TRBD1 (6 bases). The germline gives CDR1 SQVTM, CDR2 ANQGSEA. The V end was cut by 7 bases, the J end by 3 bases, with 9 bases between. The CDR3 sequence is 11 residues long. CDR3 DNA: TGCAGCGGGGGGGGCGACTATGGCTACACCTTC. Encoded protein: CSGGGDYGYTF.

This chain joins TRBV7-6 and TRBJ2-1, with 9 bases fitting TRBD2. This CDR3 has 15 amino acids. V trimming: 11 bases; J trimming: 3 bases; junction bases outside the gene matches: 11. CDR1 SGHVS and CDR2 FNYEAQ come from the germline V gene. The CDR3 coding sequence is TGTGCCTATACACACGGGACTAGCTACTACAATGAGCAGTTCTTC. This gives the protein CAYTHGTSYYNEQFF.

The chain employs TRBV4-1 and TRBJ2-5; tentative D call: TRBD2 (6 bases). The V gene lost 1 base and the J gene lost 1 base, with 16 bases spanning the gap. The CDR3 runs 17 residues. From germline, CDR1 is MGHRA and CDR2 YSYEKL. The DNA for the CDR3 is TGCGCCAGCAGCCAAGTTTATCGCGGGGCCACCCAAGAGACCCAGTACTTC. Encoded protein: CASSQVYRGATQETQYF.

V and J are TRBV20-1 and TRBJ1-4; 7 bases are shared with TRBD1. The trim removed 0 bases at V and 5 bases at J, leaving 3 bases unmatched. The CDR3 runs to 14 residues. The germline V gene has CDR1 DFQATT and CDR2 SNEGSKA (reference sequence). Here the CDR3 DNA reads TGCAGTGCTAGAGAGGTGGACAGGAATGAAAAACTGTTTTTT. Protein product: CSAREVDRNEKLFF.

The chain combines TRBV3-1 with TRBJ1-1; D is ambiguous. The V gene lost 2 bases and the J gene lost 8 bases, with 15 bases spanning the gap. This CDR3 region has 14 residues. Germline CDR1 LGHDT, CDR2 YNNKEL (reference sequence). This chain's CDR3 is CASSQPGREGEAFF. For the CDR3, the DNA is TGTGCCAGCAGCCAACCCGGGAGGGAAGGAGAAGCTTTCTTT.

The genes are TRBV25-1 and TRBJ2-7; 9 nucleotides match TRBD1. The germline V gene has CDR1 MGHDK and CDR2 SYGVNS. J was trimmed by 3 bases and V by 5 bases; bases with no gene match: 5. The CDR3 extends over 14 amino acids. CDR3 sequence: CASSSTGGLYEQYF. Written as DNA, the CDR3 is TGTGCCAGCAGTTCCACAGGGGGCCTCTACGAGCAGTACTTC.

The chain is built from TRBV7-9 and TRBJ2-7; 11 bases line up with TRBD2. Germline V gene data show CDR1 as SEHNR and CDR2 as FQNEAQ (reference sequence). This CDR3 is built from 14 residues. Germline trimming cut 6 bases from V and 2 bases from J; bases unmatched to any gene: 3. The CDR3 DNA sequence: TGTGCCAGCAGGTCTAGCGGGAGGACCTACGAGCAGTACTTC. Translating it yields CASRSSGRTYEQYF.

The chain employs TRBV20-1 and TRBJ2-5, with 13 nucleotides matching TRBD2. After removal of 6 bases from V and 5 bases from J, the junction contained 12 bases not matched to a gene. CDR3 length equals 16 residues. Germline-derived CDR1 and CDR2 are DFQATT and SNEGSKA (reference sequence). The CDR3: CSAQRLAGGPRETQYF. CDR3 in DNA: TGCAGTGCCCAACGACTAGCGGGGGGCCCTAGGGAGACCCAGTACTTC.

In this sample, this clonotype turned up a few times. The rearrangement uses TRBV15 and TRBJ2-4, with a possible D match to TRBD2 (5 bases). Trimming removed 1 base at V and 0 bases at J, with 7 bases between. Germline lookup yields CDR1 LNHNV and CDR2 YYDKDF (reference sequence). The CDR3 sequence is 15 residues long. The DNA of the CDR3 is TGTGCCACCAGCAGAGGCGGGCAAGCCAAAAACATTCAGTACTTC. Its protein product is CATSRGGQAKNIQYF.

The chain links TRBV29-1 to TRBJ2-2, with D perhaps matching TRBD2 (6 bases). Trimming cost V 7 bases and J 0 bases, with 15 bases left between them. Germline CDR1 reads SQVTM; CDR2 reads ANQGSEA. This CDR3 spans 15 amino acids. CDR3 region: CSAKSPGANTGELFF. The CDR3 region has the DNA TGCAGCGCTAAATCTCCGGGGGCGAACACCGGGGAGCTGTTTTTT.

This clonotype was seen just once. This chain joins TRBV20-1 and TRBJ2-1; 11 bases fit TRBD2. This CDR3 spans 16 amino acids. Germline V lookup: CDR1 DFQATT, CDR2 SNEGSKA (reference sequence). Unmatched junction bases numbered 8, after V lost 0 bases and J lost 7 bases. CDR3 nucleotide sequence: TGCAGTGCTAGAGAGTGGCTAGCGGGGGGCTTTAATGAGCAGTTCTTC. It specifies CSAREWLAGGFNEQFF.

A single count supports this clonotype. The V call is TRBV7-2, the J call TRBJ2-3; 7 nucleotides agree with TRBD2. This CDR3 has 15 amino acids. CDR1 is SGHTA and CDR2 is FQGNSA in the germline V gene. The junction had 5 bases not matched to a gene; V was cut back by 3 bases and J by 2 bases. The CDR3 protein is CASSFASGYTDTQYF. For the CDR3, the DNA is TGTGCCAGCAGCTTTGCTAGCGGCTACACAGATACGCAGTATTTT.

The chain is built from TRBV29-1 and TRBJ2-5; the D gene could be TRBD1 or TRBD2 (6 bases each). The CDR3 extends over 14 amino acids. Between the trimmed V and J ends, which lost 4 bases and 3 bases, there was a span of 15 bases. Germline V lookup: CDR1 SQVTM, CDR2 ANQGSEA. CDR3 sequence (DNA): TGCAGCGTTGTTACGGGGGCACCTAAAGAGACCCAGTACTTC. Translation: CSVVTGAPKETQYF.

The CDR3 DNA reads TGTGCCAGCAGCTTAGGGGGAAACAGGGTTGGAGAGACCCAGTACTTC. This sequence encodes CASSLGGNRVGETQYF. The rearrangement links TRBV11-2 to TRBJ2-5; maybe TRBD1 (6 bases). This CDR3 is 16 amino acids long. Trimming stripped 1 base from V and 4 bases from J, with 16 bases between. Germline CDR1 reads SGHAT; CDR2 reads FQNNGV.

The chain couples TRBV20-1 to TRBJ1-6, with TRBD1 as a possible D gene (5 bases). This CDR3 region has 14 residues. V lost 1 base and J 8 bases, leaving 12 bases between the germline ends. Germline V gene data show CDR1 as DFQATT and CDR2 as SNEGSKA (reference sequence). The CDR3 nucleotides are TGCAGTGCTAGAGCGGGCGCACAGGATTCACCCCTCCACTTT. It is translated as CSARAGAQDSPLHF.